The T cell receptor (beta chain) under discussion was sequenced for a study of T cell responses to AZD1222 COVID-19 vaccine. Study results and caveats: The CD4 TCRs associated with vaccination extended across spike and predominated at 160-218 and 743-854. Just a handful of people given AZD1222 tested seropositive at baseline.

TCRdb's copy holds only in-frame clones and misses some; the assay was immunoSEQ multiplex PCR. The sample has about 170,000 clones; over 90% are singletons. With respect to this clone: What it binds is unknown.

This clonotype was sampled from an adult in good health. Sequences were derived from peripheral blood, sampled on day 0 of AZD1222 vaccination.

As DNA, the CDR3 is TGTGCCAGCAGCTTAGGGGTCTATAACTCCTACAATGAGCAGTTCTTC. Translated: CASSLGVYNSYNEQFF. The genes are TRBV7-9 and TRBJ2-1; D remains ambiguous. This CDR3 comprises 16 residues. V dropped 1 base and J dropped 0 bases, with 10 bases sitting between them. Germline V gives CDR1 SEHNR, CDR2 FQNEAQ (reference sequence).